This TCR beta chain is drawn from a study of blood T cells in healthy people across ages. Comments on this clonotype: Antigen specificity is unknown.

Findings of the study overall: With age, beta diversity per million T cells declined roughly linearly, significantly by 40 to 50.

Germline-derived CDR1 and CDR2 are SGHTA and FQGNSA. V shed 5 bases and J 2 bases; nucleotides not matched to a gene: 3. The CDR3 has 15 amino acids. For the second PCR, which ran for about 7 to 11 cycles, a sample-barcoded 5' primer and a J-beta primer mix were used. TCRdb re-called the 5' RACE reads with MiXCR, one entry per CDR3 protein. The data show approximately 400,000 distinct CDR3 sequences, 52% seen once. The chain couples TRBV7-2 to TRBJ2-1; 10 positions match TRBD1. The source of this sequence is a man aged 55 to 70 in good health. Sequencing was done on a sample of blood. This CDR3 is CASSPTGGAYNEQFF. For the CDR3, the DNA is TGTGCCAGCAGCCCGACAGGGGGCGCCTACAATGAGCAGTTCTTC.